This T cell receptor (beta chain) was sequenced in a study of graft-versus-host responses after intestinal transplantation. On the study more broadly: All of the recipients had induction that used anti-thymocyte globulin, then tacrolimus and steroids for 2 to 3 years.

This CDR3 is built from 16 residues. Germline CDR1 reads SGDLS; CDR2 reads YYNGEE. V lost 6 bases and J lost 2; bases outside the gene matches: 10. Some clones are missing from TCRdb's copy, which holds only in-frame ones; the method was immunoSEQ multiplex PCR. The sample holds about 19,000 clones, around 90% seen once. Study-level results: Association was observed between peak circulating GvH clone levels and early post-transplant HvG declines. Recipient marrow showed GvH clones, some seen first in ileum or blood. Some patients had graft-donor T cell macrochimerism. In their allografts, the ratios of graft-versus-host to host-versus-graft T cell clones were high.

For this clone: Its antigen is not identified.

This specimen was PBMCs, taken 350 to 400 days after transplant. V is TRBV9 and J is TRBJ2-3, with TRBD1 matching over 9 bases. This clonotype originated in a human patient who received an intestinal transplant, so some T cells may come from the graft donor. The CDR3 nucleotides are TGTGCCAGCACCCAAACAGGGGGCCCGTCCACAGATACGCAGTATTTT. As protein: CASTQTGGPSTDTQYF.